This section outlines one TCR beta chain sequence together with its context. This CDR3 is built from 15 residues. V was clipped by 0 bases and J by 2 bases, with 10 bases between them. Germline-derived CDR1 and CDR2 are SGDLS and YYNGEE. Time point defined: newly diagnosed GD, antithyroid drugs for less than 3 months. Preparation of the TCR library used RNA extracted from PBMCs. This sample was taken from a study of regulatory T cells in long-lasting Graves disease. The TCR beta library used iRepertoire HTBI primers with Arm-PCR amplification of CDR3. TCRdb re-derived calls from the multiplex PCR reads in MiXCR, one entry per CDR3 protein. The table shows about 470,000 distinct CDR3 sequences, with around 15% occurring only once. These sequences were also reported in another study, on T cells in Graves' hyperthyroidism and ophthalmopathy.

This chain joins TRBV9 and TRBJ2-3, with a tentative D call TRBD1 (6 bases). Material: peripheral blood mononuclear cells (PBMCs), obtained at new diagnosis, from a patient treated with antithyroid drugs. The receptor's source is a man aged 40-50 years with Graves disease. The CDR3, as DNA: TGTGCCAGCAGCGTAGACGGACAGAACACAGATACGCAGTATTTT. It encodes CASSVDGQNTDTQYF.